The clone carrying this T cell receptor (beta chain) occurred many times. Its antigen remains unknown. Different DNA sequences within this sample yield the same CDR3. TCRdb re-called clones from the PCR reads using MiXCR. This sample has approximately 35,000 clones; around 33% occur once, and the top ten carry 15% to 20%. The record originates from a study of metastatic and nonmetastatic thyroid tumors. Study overall: Both malignant and benign thyroid patients supplied peripheral blood and tumor or nodule tissue samples, across which the repertoires of these patients were then compared.

Patients were all untreated before their thyroid surgery. Findings and limits, study-wide: It was reported that TCR beta diversity was significantly higher in malignant thyroid tumors than benign nodules, in blood and tumor.

The CDR3 sequence is 14 residues long. J gave up 4 bases and V 4 bases, and 4 bases lay outside the gene matches. The chain employs TRBV12-3 or TRBV12-4 and TRBJ1-1; 9 bases agree with TRBD1. Sequenced input: tumor tissue. The clonotype originates from a female donor with papillary thyroid cancer or a benign thyroid nodule (not recorded which). Some clones in this sample may be carry-over from other donors' samples. The CDR3 sequence is CASSSGTGTTEAFF. DNA for the CDR3: TGTGCCAGCAGTTCCGGGACAGGGACCACTGAAGCTTTCTTT.